The following is a T cell receptor (beta chain) sequence with its context. What it binds is not known. Per the germline V gene, CDR1 is MDHEN and CDR2 is SYDVKM. The CDR3 consists of 13 residues. Trimming shortened V by 7 bases and J by 1 base, and 10 bases separated the two germline ends. TCRdb ran MiXCR on the 5' RACE reads and lists one entry per CDR3 protein. Here the sample spans approximately 490,000 distinct CDR3 sequences, 20% to 25% being singletons. This specimen comes from a study of identical twins. Study-wide findings and caveats: The abundant beta clonotypes from cord blood had fewer insertions, and memory repertoires had none of this. Invariant T cells like MAIT and iNKT could partly confound the zero-insertion analyses.

These data were also reused for a study on yellow fever vaccine responses in identical twins.

The clonotype originates from a woman aged 18-35 years in good health. The chain joins TRBV28 to TRBJ1-1; unclear D gene. Sequencing was done on a sample of CD4+ T cells sorted from blood. In DNA, the CDR3 is TGTGCCAGCAAGGTAGGAGGGAACACTGAAGCTTTCTTT. Translation gives CASKVGGNTEAFF. Full variable domain (remainder filled in from reference TRBV28 and TRBJ1-1): DVKVTQSSRYLVKRTGEKVFLECVQDMDHENMFWYRQDPGLGLRLIYFSYDVKMKEKGDIPEGYSVSREKKERFSLILESASTNQTSMYLCASKVGGNTEAFFGQGTRLTVV.